The 23 T cell receptor beta chains below were found in one sample sequenced in a study of cytomegalovirus exposure and HLA in healthy donors. With 60 Vbeta and 13 Jbeta primers, the PCR was carried out. Only in-frame clones appear in the TCRdb table, and some are missing; sequencing was by immunoSEQ multiplex PCR. Here the sample spans fewer than 150,000 clones, 70% to 75% being singletons. The sequenced sample was PBMCs. These receptor sequences come from a human donor in good health.

This chain uses TRBV2 with TRBJ1-3; TRBD1 might be the D (6 bases). CDR3 length: 16 residues. V gave up 4 bases and J gave up 2 bases, with 15 bases separating them. The germline V gene encodes CDR1 SNHLY and CDR2 FYNNEI. CDR3 sequence: CASSGYRGGPGNTIYF. The CDR3 nucleotides are TGTGCCAGCAGTGGGTACCGAGGGGGACCTGGAAACACCATATATTTT.

This clone has a handful of counts. V is TRBV7-9 and J is TRBJ1-2; 8 nucleotides match TRBD1. The germline V gene encodes CDR1 SEHNR and CDR2 FQNEAQ (reference sequence). V was pared by 1 base and J by 8 bases, with 9 bases of the junction left unmatched. This CDR3 is built from 15 residues. CDR3 DNA: TGTGCCAGCAGCTTAGGGGACAGGAAATATCAGGGCTACACCTTC. Translation gives CASSLGDRKYQGYTF.

The gene calls are TRBV5-1 and TRBJ1-2; D gene uncertain. Germline V CDR1 and CDR2: SGHRS, YFSETQ. V was cut by 1 base and J by 0 bases, with 13 bases left in between. The CDR3 is made up of 16 amino acids. This CDR3 is CASSLFGQPANYGYTF. In DNA, the CDR3 is TGCGCCAGCAGCTTGTTTGGGCAGCCCGCTAACTATGGCTACACCTTC.

In DNA, the CDR3 is TGTGCCAGCGGACCCGGGACAGGGGTTTATGGCTACACCTTC. It translates to CASGPGTGVYGYTF. V and J are TRBV9 and TRBJ1-2; 10 bases match TRBD1. From germline, CDR1 is SGDLS and CDR2 YYNGEE. There are 14 residues in the CDR3. V lost 7 bases, J lost 5 bases, and 8 bases stayed unmatched.

This clone was counted a few times. V gene TRBV11-2 combines with J gene TRBJ2-7; 7 positions agree with TRBD1. The V gene end was trimmed by 5 bases and the J gene end by 3 bases; junction bases not matched to a gene: 10. This CDR3 contains 15 residues. Germline CDR1 SGHAT, CDR2 FQNNGV. This CDR3 is CASSSPRQGLYEQYF. CDR3 coding DNA: TGTGCCAGCAGCAGTCCACGACAGGGTCTCTACGAGCAGTACTTC. The full variable domain, its missing parts supplied by reference TRBV11-2 and TRBJ2-7, is EAGVAQSPRYKIIEKRQSVAFWCNPISGHATLYWYQQILGQGPKLLIQFQNNGVVDDSQLPKDRFSAERLKGVDSTLKIQPAKLEDSAVYLCASSSPRQGLYEQYFGPGTRLTVT.

The chain carries TRBV15 and TRBJ1-2, with D possibly matching TRBD1 (5 bases). The ends were cut back, 2 bases at V and 3 bases at J, with 16 bases in the middle. The CDR3 is 16 amino acids. Germline CDR1 reads LNHNV; CDR2 reads YYDKDF (reference sequence). DNA for the CDR3: TGTGCCACCAGCAGACTTAGGGGTGGAATGGACTATGGCTACACCTTC. Translation gives CATSRLRGGMDYGYTF.

The V gene is TRBV18, the J gene TRBJ2-5; D uncertain. Trimming took 6 bases from V and 2 from J, leaving 13 bases between them. Germline CDR1 and CDR2: KGHSH and LQKENI. This CDR3 region has 14 residues. The DNA of the CDR3 is TGTGCCAGCTCCCCCCGCACATCTCAAGAGACCCAGTACTTC. Translation: CASSPRTSQETQYF.

V is TRBV4-1 and J is TRBJ2-3; D gene unclear. The CDR3 is 15 amino acids. Trimming shortened V by 2 bases and J by 0 bases, and 9 bases separated the two germline ends. The germline V gene encodes CDR1 MGHRA and CDR2 YSYEKL. The CDR3 DNA reads TGCGCCAGCAGCCAAAAGACAAGTAGCACAGATACGCAGTATTTT. Protein: CASSQKTSSTDTQYF.

This chain connects TRBV25-1 to TRBJ2-7; D possibly corresponds to TRBD2 (7 bases). This CDR3 contains 15 residues. The germline V and J ends were trimmed by 1 base and 3 bases, with 13 bases remaining between them. Germline CDR1 MGHDK, CDR2 SYGVNS. CDR3 in DNA: TGTGCCAGCAGTGAATCAGAGGGAGGGGGCTACGAGCAGTACTTC. This encodes CASSESEGGGYEQYF.

The V and J genes are TRBV5-8 and TRBJ1-5; tentative D call: TRBD1 (5 bases). V shed 0 bases and J shed 3 bases, with 10 bases lying between them. Germline CDR1 is SGHTS and CDR2 is YDEGEE. The CDR3 totals 15 residues. The CDR3 sequence is CASSLAGQINQPQHF. The CDR3 nucleotides are TGTGCCAGCAGCTTGGCCGGACAAATCAATCAGCCCCAGCATTTT.

The chain recombines TRBV6-6 with TRBJ2-1; tentatively, D is TRBD2 (5 bases). Germline V lookup: CDR1 MNHNY, CDR2 SVGAGI (reference sequence). This CDR3 region has 11 residues. V lost 4 bases, J lost 12 bases, and 10 bases lay in between. The CDR3 protein is CASSSLGGQFF. Written as DNA, the CDR3 is TGTGCCAGCAGTTCCTTAGGAGGGCAGTTCTTC.

This clone was picked up a small number of times. The chain combines TRBV9 with TRBJ2-3; D possibly corresponds to TRBD2 (7 bases). The CDR3 loop spans 14 amino acids. The V gene lost 0 bases and the J gene lost 6 bases, with 11 bases spanning the gap. Germline V gene sequence: CDR1 SGDLS, CDR2 YYNGEE. The CDR3 is CASSVEGGGDTQYF. The DNA for the CDR3 is TGTGCCAGCAGCGTAGAGGGGGGGGGTGATACGCAGTATTTT.

This clone was found a few times. The chain is built from TRBV7-9 and TRBJ1-4, with 7 bases aligning to TRBD1. Germline V gene data show CDR1 as SEHNR and CDR2 as FQNEAQ (reference sequence). V shed 3 bases and J 0 bases; nucleotides not matched to a gene: 7. This CDR3 has 17 amino acids. The CDR3 DNA is TGTGCCAGCAGCTTGTTAAGTGGGACAGCAACTAATGAAAAACTGTTTTTT. As protein: CASSLLSGTATNEKLFF.

V usage is TRBV2 and J usage is TRBJ2-7; perhaps TRBD1 as D (6 bases). V gave up 5 bases and J gave up 2 bases, with 10 bases separating them. This CDR3 comprises 13 residues. From germline, CDR1 is SNHLY and CDR2 FYNNEI. CDR3 residues: CASSRQVTYEQYF. The CDR3 coding sequence is TGTGCCAGCAGTCGACAGGTCACCTACGAGCAGTACTTC.

The V call is TRBV6-1, the J call TRBJ1-6; 9 bases are shared with TRBD1. CDR3 length equals 14 residues. Germline-derived CDR1 and CDR2 are MNHNS and SASEGT. Trimming cost V 5 bases and J 14 bases; bases outside gene matches: 10. CDR3 sequence reads: CASSIREGQGALHF. The DNA for the CDR3 is TGTGCCAGCAGTATACGGGAGGGACAGGGCGCCCTCCACTTT.

The chain couples TRBV29-1 to TRBJ2-5; tentatively, D is TRBD1 (5 bases). The ends were cut back, 3 bases at V and 5 bases at J, with 10 bases in the middle. The CDR3 totals 12 residues. Germline loops: CDR1 SQVTM, CDR2 ANQGSEA. The CDR3 DNA is TGCAGCGTTGAGCCCCAGGGTGAGACCCAGTACTTC. The encoded protein is CSVEPQGETQYF.

The rearrangement uses TRBV4-2 and TRBJ2-2; TRBD2 matches at 10 bases. Looked up from germline, CDR1 is LGHNA and CDR2 is YNFKEQ. The CDR3 runs 17 residues. V lost 3 bases to trimming and J lost 4 bases; unmatched junction nucleotides: 8. CDR3 bases: TGTGCCAGCAGCCAGTCAGCGGGAGGGGTTTTCACCGGGGAGCTGTTTTTT. Its translation is CASSQSAGGVFTGELFF.

This chain connects TRBV5-6 to TRBJ2-2, with unresolved D. CDR3 size: 14 residues. Germline assignment: CDR1 SGHDT and CDR2 YYEEEE. V gave up 0 bases and J gave up 5 bases, with 8 bases separating them. CDR3 DNA sequence: TGTGCCAGCAGCTTGGCCACGAGGACCGGGGAGCTGTTTTTT. Residues: CASSLATRTGELFF.

The chain uses TRBV27 and TRBJ2-7; 11 bases map to TRBD2. The CDR3 extends over 15 amino acids. The germline V gene encodes CDR1 MNHEY and CDR2 SMNVEV (reference sequence). The junction had 2 bases not matched to a gene; V was cut back by 3 bases and J by 1 base. CDR3 bases: TGTGCCAGCAGTTTTACTAGCGGGGGTTCCTACGAGCAGTACTTC. Translating it yields CASSFTSGGSYEQYF.

This chain connects TRBV7-9 to TRBJ1-1; tentatively, D is TRBD1 (5 bases). Looked up from germline, CDR1 is SEHNR and CDR2 is FQNEAQ (reference sequence). The V and J ends lost 4 bases and 6 bases respectively, with 21 bases between them. This CDR3 is built from 16 residues. CDR3 loop: CASSSKSPGYGSEAFF. CDR3 DNA sequence: TGTGCCAGCAGCTCGAAAAGTCCAGGGTATGGGTCTGAAGCTTTCTTT.

The rearrangement uses TRBV11-3 and TRBJ1-4; D is unresolved. Germline CDR1 reads SGHNT; CDR2 reads YENEEA. This CDR3 spans 13 amino acids. Trimming took off 7 bases at V and 6 bases at J, with 12 bases between the two ends. This chain's CDR3 is CASTINGDEKLFF. The DNA for the CDR3 is TGTGCCAGCACCATAAACGGGGATGAAAAACTGTTTTTT.

The chain is built from TRBV5-1 and TRBJ2-5; D remains unclear. Germline values: CDR1 SGHRS, CDR2 YFSETQ. Trimming took off 0 bases at V and 0 bases at J, with 6 bases between the two ends. The CDR3 runs to 14 residues. The CDR3: CASSLGLNQETQYF. The CDR3 DNA follows: TGCGCCAGCAGCTTGGGACTGAACCAAGAGACCCAGTACTTC. The full variable domain, its missing parts supplied by reference TRBV5-1 and TRBJ2-5, is KAGVTQTPRYLIKTRGQQVTLSCSPISGHRSVSWYQQTPGQGLQFLFEYFSETQRNKGNFPGRFSGRQFSNSRSEMNVSTLELGDSALYLCASSLGLNQETQYFGPGTRLLVL.

This clone was seen a handful of times. The chain links TRBV20-1 to TRBJ1-1; D perhaps matches TRBD1 (5 bases). From germline, CDR1 is DFQATT and CDR2 SNEGSKA (reference sequence). This CDR3 spans 11 amino acids. The V gene lost 3 bases and the J gene lost 6 bases, with 8 bases spanning the gap. The CDR3 region has the DNA TGCAGTGCTAGGGGGCCAGCTGAAGCTTTCTTT. Amino acids: CSARGPAEAFF.